Listed here are 5 T cell receptor beta chains from one sample, sequenced in a study of T cell repertoires in cytomegalovirus infection. From the reads, TCRdb called clonotypes with MiXCR, one entry per CDR3 protein. The repertoire consists of about 830,000 distinct CDR3 sequences, with 30% to 35% occurring once and the leading ten covering around 12%. These receptors have no identified antigens. The material sequenced was cultured CD8+ T cells from PBMCs, taken from culture after CMV antigen stimulation. These receptors all come from a human donor in good health (CMV status not recorded). Some clones in this sample may be carry-over from other donors' samples.

V gene TRBV7-6 combines with J gene TRBJ1-4; D gene ambiguous. The CDR3 runs 15 residues. Germline V lookup: CDR1 SGHVS, CDR2 FNYEAQ. With 2 bases removed from V and 0 bases from J, the gap between germline ends came to 7 bases. CDR3 region: CASSLRRATNEKLFF. CDR3 nucleotide sequence: TGTGCCAGCAGCTTAAGGCGAGCAACTAATGAAAAACTGTTTTTT.

This clonotype was counted between two and nine times. The V call is TRBV4-1, the J call TRBJ1-1; no reliable D call. The CDR3 sequence is 17 residues long. The germline gives CDR1 MGHRA, CDR2 YSYEKL. Trimming pared 0 bases from V and 2 bases from J, leaving 16 bases between. CDR3 sequence reads: CASSQDSLRRPNTEAFF. The CDR3 bases are TGCGCCAGCAGCCAAGATTCCCTGCGTCGGCCTAACACTGAAGCTTTCTTT.

Concerning this clonotype itself: It may be a read error: a sequence one base away is much more abundant. V usage is TRBV12-3 or TRBV12-4 and J usage is TRBJ1-1, with 7 bases lining up with TRBD1. This CDR3 is built from 14 residues. CDR3 bases: TGTACCAGCAGAGACAGGGTCCTCACTGAGGAAGCTTTCTTT. Its protein is CTSRDRVLTEEAFF.

In this sample, this clonotype turned up a few times. The gene calls are TRBV7-6 and TRBJ1-1; 7 nucleotides match TRBD1. Looked up from germline, CDR1 is SGHVS and CDR2 is FNYEAQ. Unmatched junction bases numbered 7, after V lost 1 base and J lost 8 bases. This CDR3 contains 14 residues. CDR3 bases: TGTGCCAGCAGCTTAGAGGGGGCCCGATCCGAAGCTTTCTTT. This encodes CASSLEGARSEAFF.

This clonotype has a count of ten or more. The genes are TRBV12-3 or TRBV12-4 and TRBJ2-5, with D maybe TRBD1 (5 bases). The CDR3 totals 14 residues. Trimming stripped 1 base from V and 5 bases from J, with 11 bases between. CDR3 protein: CASSLGPGLETQYF. Here the CDR3 DNA reads TGTGCCAGCAGTTTAGGTCCAGGGCTGGAGACCCAGTACTTC.